The 23 T cell receptor beta chains listed next were all sequenced from one sample in a study of blood T cell repertoires in COVID-19 (dated by TCRdb to about 2020). The library was produced with the immunoSEQ multiplex PCR assay. TCRdb took over this immuneACCESS table, retaining in-frame rearrangements with V and J assigned. Such tables are incomplete; in checked studies, under half of the missing clones stem from an unresolved V gene, and the remainder is unexplained. The sample table contains 300,000 to 450,000 clones; only one count was recorded for 85% of them. The ten top clones hold about 3.6% of the sample. Sequenced material: peripheral blood. Receptors were obtained from a woman between 18 and 29 years old with acute or convalescent COVID-19.

V and J are TRBV3-1 (or the pseudogene TRBV3-2) and TRBJ2-3; D remains ambiguous. Germline CDR1 and CDR2: LGHDT and YNNKEL (reference sequence). Trimming took 0 bases from V and 7 from J, leaving 8 bases between them. The CDR3 totals 13 residues. The CDR3 loop reads CASSQEERHTQYF. CDR3 bases: TGTGCCAGCAGCCAAGAGGAGCGCCATACGCAGTATTTT.

The genes are TRBV19 and TRBJ1-1; D remains ambiguous. This CDR3 comprises 13 residues. Germline CDR1 reads LNHDA; CDR2 reads SQIVND (reference sequence). The germline V and J ends were trimmed by 6 bases and 0 bases, with 8 bases remaining between them. As DNA, the CDR3 is TGTGCCAGTAGCCGTACTATGAACACTGAAGCTTTCTTT. Translating gives CASSRTMNTEAFF.

The chain is built from TRBV5-1 and TRBJ1-2, with D hard to call. V shed 3 bases and J shed 3 bases, with 21 bases lying between them. CDR1 is SGHRS and CDR2 is YFSETQ in the germline V gene. This CDR3 has 17 amino acids. CDR3 loop: CASSSLSQIEGYYGYTF. CDR3 in DNA: TGCGCCAGCAGCTCATTATCACAAATAGAGGGTTACTATGGCTACACCTTC. The complete variable domain, with remaining parts taken from reference TRBV5-1 and TRBJ1-2, reads KAGVTQTPRYLIKTRGQQVTLSCSPISGHRSVSWYQQTPGQGLQFLFEYFSETQRNKGNFPGRFSGRQFSNSRSEMNVSTLELGDSALYLCASSSLSQIEGYYGYTFGSGTRLTVV.

V gene TRBV12-5 combines with J gene TRBJ2-3; 7 bases fit TRBD2. CDR3 length: 15 amino acids. Germline V gene data show CDR1 as LGHNT and CDR2 as FRNRAP. J gave up 2 bases and V 4 bases, and 6 bases lay outside the gene matches. The CDR3 sequence is CASGWGGSLTDTQYF. The DNA for the CDR3 is TGTGCTAGTGGTTGGGGCGGGAGCCTCACAGATACGCAGTATTTT.

V gene TRBV7-2 combines with J gene TRBJ2-4; 10 bases fit TRBD2. Trimming cost V 4 bases and J 8 bases; bases outside gene matches: 14. From germline, CDR1 is SGHTA and CDR2 FQGNSA. The CDR3 contains 17 residues. The CDR3 DNA reads as TGTGCCAGCAGCTCTCCTCCCCAGCGGGGGGGCCGAGACATTCAGTACTTC. Translation: CASSSPPQRGGRDIQYF.

The gene calls are TRBV5-4 and TRBJ2-3, with D possibly TRBD1 on 6 matching bases. V lost 0 bases and J lost 11, with 10 bases in between. CDR3 size: 12 residues. Germline values: CDR1 SGHNT, CDR2 YYREEE (reference sequence). Written as DNA, the CDR3 is TGTGCCAGCAGCTTGGGAGGGGGATGGCAGTATTTT. Encoded protein: CASSLGGGWQYF.

The chain carries TRBV5-1 and TRBJ2-3; tentatively, D is TRBD1 (5 bases). Looked up from germline, CDR1 is SGHRS and CDR2 is YFSETQ. V was trimmed by 4 bases and J by 4 bases, leaving 7 bases between them. The CDR3 is made up of 12 amino acids. The CDR3 DNA reads as TGCGCCAGCAGCCGCAGGGCAGATACGCAGTATTTT. Amino acid sequence: CASSRRADTQYF.

CDR3 in DNA: TGTGCCAGCAGTGACTCGGGCAGGGGAAGCACTGAAGCTTTCTTT. Residues: CASSDSGRGSTEAFF. The chain couples TRBV6-4 to TRBJ1-1; TRBD1 might be the D (6 bases). Trimming left V 0 bases short and J 4 bases short, with 12 bases between. The CDR3 spans 15 residues. Germline V gives CDR1 MRHNA, CDR2 SNTAGT.

The V gene is TRBV7-2, the J gene TRBJ1-5; D is unclear. V lost 1 base to trimming and J lost 0 bases, with 13 bases between them. CDR3 length: 17 amino acids. CDR1 is SGHTA and CDR2 is FQGNSA in the germline V gene. The CDR3 nucleotides read TGTGCCAGCAGCTTAGGTGGAGGAAACCATAGCAATCAGCCCCAGCATTTT. It specifies CASSLGGGNHSNQPQHF.

Worth noting for this clone: Other DNA sequences within the sample encode an identical CDR3. The rearrangement links TRBV7-8 to TRBJ2-7, with 7 bases matching TRBD2. The CDR3 consists of 14 residues. V was clipped by 0 bases and J by 2 bases; unmatched bases: 1. Germline CDR1 is SGHVS and CDR2 is FQNEAQ. This CDR3 is CASSLAGGAYEQYF. The CDR3 DNA reads TGTGCCAGCAGCTTAGCGGGAGGGGCCTACGAGCAGTACTTC.

As to this clone: This specimen includes other DNA sequences encoding the same CDR3. This chain links TRBV27 with TRBJ1-6, with D hard to call. Trimming left V 2 bases short and J 6 bases short, with 8 bases between. The CDR3 extends over 14 amino acids. The V gene's germline CDR1 is MNHEY and CDR2 SMNVEV (reference sequence). DNA of the CDR3: TGTGCCAGCAGTTTAGGGCAGATTAATTCACCCCTCCACTTT. Translating gives CASSLGQINSPLHF.

This chain links TRBV5-1 with TRBJ2-7; possibly TRBD1 for D (5 bases). Germline CDR1 reads SGHRS; CDR2 reads YFSETQ. The CDR3 length is 14 residues. V lost 0 bases to trimming and J lost 6 bases, with 13 bases between them. CDR3 residues: CASSLVLGEVEQYF. In DNA, the CDR3 is TGCGCCAGCAGCTTGGTGTTAGGGGAAGTCGAGCAGTACTTC. Full variable domain (remainder filled in from reference TRBV5-1 and TRBJ2-7): KAGVTQTPRYLIKTRGQQVTLSCSPISGHRSVSWYQQTPGQGLQFLFEYFSETQRNKGNFPGRFSGRQFSNSRSEMNVSTLELGDSALYLCASSLVLGEVEQYFGPGTRLTVT.

This chain's CDR3 is CASLRGDTQYF. DNA for the CDR3: TGTGCCAGTCTTCGGGGGGATACGCAGTATTTT. The V gene is TRBV19, the J gene TRBJ2-3, with TRBD2 as a possible D gene (6 bases). The CDR3 is 11 amino acids. CDR1 and CDR2 from the germline V gene are LNHDA and SQIVND (reference sequence). The V end was cut by 8 bases, the J end by 6 bases, with 9 bases between.

J is TRBJ2-7 and V is TRBV3-1 (or the pseudogene TRBV3-2), with 9 positions matching TRBD1. CDR1 is LGHDT and CDR2 is YNNKEL in the germline V gene (reference sequence). This CDR3 comprises 15 residues. With 3 bases clipped from V and 2 bases from J, the junction kept 5 bases outside the gene matches. CDR3 in amino acids: CASSQDRGRTYEQYF. In nucleotides, the CDR3 is TGTGCCAGCAGCCAGGACAGGGGTAGGACCTACGAGCAGTACTTC.

The chain combines TRBV11-2 with TRBJ1-6; D not certain. V was clipped by 4 bases and J by 11 bases, with 9 bases between them. This CDR3 spans 12 amino acids. CDR1 and CDR2 from the germline V gene are SGHAT and FQNNGV. The CDR3 DNA reads as TGTGCCAGCAGCTCCGGGAGTCCACCCCTCCACTTT. Translation gives CASSSGSPPLHF. The variable domain in full, with the rest retrieved from reference TRBV11-2 and TRBJ1-6, is EAGVAQSPRYKIIEKRQSVAFWCNPISGHATLYWYQQILGQGPKLLIQFQNNGVVDDSQLPKDRFSAERLKGVDSTLKIQPAKLEDSAVYLCASSSGSPPLHFGNGTRLTVT.

This chain uses TRBV28 with TRBJ2-3; 8 bases agree with TRBD2. CDR3 length: 12 amino acids. V was pared by 7 bases and J by 10 bases, with 7 bases of the junction left unmatched. Germline CDR1 and CDR2: MDHEN and SYDVKM. The chain's CDR3 is CASITGGGAQYF. For the CDR3, the DNA is TGTGCCAGCATCACCGGGGGGGGAGCGCAGTATTTT.

The chain combines TRBV9 with TRBJ2-1; D is possibly TRBD2 (6 bases). Germline CDR1 is SGDLS and CDR2 is YYNGEE. V lost 0 bases and J 9 bases, leaving 13 bases between the germline ends. The length of the CDR3 is 14 residues. The CDR3 DNA reads TGTGCCAGCAGCGTAGCTCCTAGCGTGAGTGAGCAGTTCTTC. It codes for CASSVAPSVSEQFF.

V and J are TRBV6-5 and TRBJ2-1, with D perhaps TRBD1 (5 bases). Germline V lookup: CDR1 MNHEY, CDR2 SVGAGI. V was trimmed by 6 bases and J by 2 bases, leaving 11 bases between them. The CDR3 loop spans 14 amino acids. CDR3 DNA sequence: TGTGCCAGCAGGAGCAGGGTTCCCTACAATGAGCAGTTCTTC. Translating gives CASRSRVPYNEQFF.

The rearrangement joins TRBV21-1 to TRBJ2-6; no check of the table's D call, TRBD1, against the DNA was made. TRBV21-1 is reported as a pseudogene. The CDR3 totals 17 residues. Here the CDR3 reads CASSVVTATSGANVLTF. Written as DNA, the CDR3 is TGTGCCAGCAGCGTTGTAACAGCCACCTCTGGGGCCAACGTCCTGACTTTC.

By share, this clone ranks as medium-sized. CDR3 region: CASSLETGSGNTIYF. The CDR3 nucleotides read TGTGCCAGCAGCTTAGAGACGGGCTCTGGAAACACCATATATTTT. The V call is TRBV11-2, the J call TRBJ1-3; D is unclear. V shed 0 bases and J shed 0 bases, with 6 bases lying between them. There are 15 residues in the CDR3. Germline lookup yields CDR1 SGHAT and CDR2 FQNNGV.

This clone was seen just once. The chain carries TRBV24-1 and TRBJ2-2; 10 nucleotides agree with TRBD1. The CDR3 has 17 amino acids. Per germline, CDR1 KGHDR and CDR2 SFDVKD. The V segment lost 1 base and the J segment 0 bases; nucleotides outside the gene matches: 1. CDR3 residues: CATSDLGTGANTGELFF. The CDR3 DNA follows: TGTGCCACCAGTGATTTAGGGACAGGGGCGAACACCGGGGAGCTGTTTTTT.

V usage is TRBV5-1 and J usage is TRBJ1-4; possible D gene TRBD1, 6 bases. CDR3 length equals 14 residues. The germline V and J ends were trimmed by 4 bases and 3 bases, with 10 bases remaining between them. CDR1 and CDR2 from the germline V gene are SGHRS and YFSETQ. CDR3: CASSQQGANEKLFF. CDR3 nucleotide sequence: TGCGCCAGCAGCCAACAGGGTGCTAATGAAAAACTGTTTTTT.

The V and J genes are TRBV5-4 and TRBJ2-3; tentatively, D is TRBD2 (8 bases). CDR3 length equals 15 residues. Per germline, CDR1 SGHNT and CDR2 YYREEE (reference sequence). Trimming took 6 bases from V and 4 from J, leaving 18 bases between them. As DNA, the CDR3 is TGTGCCAGCACCCTGGTCGGGAGGGGGCCAGATACGCAGTATTTT. Its protein is CASTLVGRGPDTQYF.